These 7 T cell receptor beta chains originate from one sample sequenced in a study of identical twins. Each CDR3 protein gets one entry after TCRdb re-called the 5' RACE reads with MiXCR. The data contain approximately 210,000 distinct CDR3 sequences, 6.5% to 8% of them singletons. These data also featured in a second study, about T cells expressing NK-cell markers.

The sequencing sample was made of CD8+ T cells sorted from blood. These receptors were taken from a woman between 18 and 29 years old in good health.

This clonotype was counted between two and nine times. CDR3 bases: TGCAGTGCTAGTGACAGGAGCTCCTACGAGCAGTACTTC. Translation: CSASDRSSYEQYF. The genes are TRBV20-1 and TRBJ2-7; D may be TRBD1 (6 bases). Germline V lookup: CDR1 DFQATT, CDR2 SNEGSKA (reference sequence). The CDR3 covers 13 residues. Trimming removed 3 bases from V and 0 bases from J, with 9 bases in between.

In this sample, this clonotype turned up many times. The rearrangement links TRBV5-6 to TRBJ2-5; D call uncertain. This CDR3 has 12 residues. Looked up from germline, CDR1 is SGHDT and CDR2 is YYEEEE. The germline V and J ends were trimmed by 5 bases and 3 bases, with 8 bases remaining between them. The CDR3 region is CASRGMKETQYF. DNA of the CDR3: TGTGCCAGCAGGGGTATGAAAGAGACCCAGTACTTC.

The V and J genes are TRBV7-6 and TRBJ2-7; no reliable D call. V gave up 5 bases and J gave up 7 bases, with 21 bases separating them. Germline CDR1 is SGHVS and CDR2 is FNYEAQ. The CDR3 is 15 residues long. The chain's CDR3 is CASSARTFGRSEQYF. The DNA for the CDR3 is TGTGCCAGCAGCGCCCGAACATTTGGGCGGAGTGAGCAGTACTTC. Full variable domain (outside the CDR3, taken from reference TRBV7-6 and TRBJ2-7): GAGVSQSPRYKVTKRGQDVALRCDPISGHVSLYWYRQALGQGPEFLTYFNYEAQQDKSGLPNDRFSAERPEGSISTLTIQRTEQRDSAMYRCASSARTFGRSEQYFGPGTRLTVT.

This clonotype occurred a few times. This chain connects TRBV9 to TRBJ2-3; 8 bases match TRBD2. Germline CDR1 and CDR2: SGDLS and YYNGEE. The CDR3 contains 15 residues. The V and J ends lost 3 bases and 6 bases, in that order; junction bases with no gene match: 9. The CDR3 sequence is CASSAPLTGGDTQYF. The CDR3, as DNA: TGTGCCAGCAGCGCCCCTCTGACGGGAGGGGATACGCAGTATTTT. The complete variable domain, with remaining parts taken from reference TRBV9 and TRBJ2-3, reads DSGVTQTPKHLITATGQRVTLRCSPRSGDLSVYWYQQSLDQGLQFLIQYYNGEERAKGNILERFSAQQFPDLHSELNLSSLELGDSALYFCASSAPLTGGDTQYFGPGTRLTVL.

The chain links TRBV29-1 to TRBJ1-2, with D unresolved. The CDR3 is 13 residues long. The ends were cut back, 4 bases at V and 3 bases at J, with 12 bases in the middle. From germline, CDR1 is SQVTM and CDR2 ANQGSEA. Written as DNA, the CDR3 is TGCAGCGTTGTCGGGGAAACGCACTATGGCTACACCTTC. Protein: CSVVGETHYGYTF.

This clonotype appeared a few times. CDR3 in amino acids: CASSPEAATDTQYF. The DNA of the CDR3 is TGTGCCAGCTCACCAGAGGCGGCCACAGATACGCAGTATTTT. This chain links TRBV18 with TRBJ2-3; D is unclear. The ends were cut back, 2 bases at V and 2 bases at J, with 8 bases in the middle. CDR3 length: 14 residues. Germline V CDR1 and CDR2: KGHSH, LQKENI.

The chain has TRBV5-8 and TRBJ2-7; 8 bases align to TRBD1. Trimming took 4 bases from V and 6 from J; bases not matched to a gene: 9. Germline-derived CDR1 and CDR2 are SGHTS and YDEGEE. The length of the CDR3 is 14 residues. The CDR3 loop reads CASSLGQALIEQYF. In nucleotides, the CDR3 is TGTGCCAGCAGCCTGGGACAGGCCTTGATCGAGCAGTACTTC. Full variable domain (outside the CDR3, taken from reference TRBV5-8 and TRBJ2-7): EAGVTQSPTHLIKTRGQQATLRCSPISGHTSVYWYQQALGLGLQFLLWYDEGEERNRGNFPPRFSGRQFPNYSSELNVNALELEDSALYLCASSLGQALIEQYFGPGTRLTVT.